The 24 T cell receptor beta chains below were found in one sample sequenced in a study of regulatory T cells in long-lasting Graves disease. As for time point: persistent/refractory GD, antithyroid drugs over 5 years with positive TRAb. Researchers made the TCR library from RNA that was extracted from PBMCs. Sequencing libraries for TCR beta were prepared with iRepertoire HTBI primers and Arm-PCR of CDR3 regions. TCRdb analysed the multiplex PCR reads with MiXCR anew, one entry per CDR3 protein. The sample yields about half a million distinct CDR3 sequences, about 22% seen once. The material was peripheral blood mononuclear cells (PBMCs), obtained when the disease was refractory, from a patient treated with antithyroid drugs. These receptors were collected from a female donor with Graves disease.

This clonotype was seen repeatedly, ten times or more. V gene TRBV29-1 combines with J gene TRBJ1-1, with D tentatively TRBD1 (6 bases). The germline CDR1 and CDR2 sequences are SQVTM and ANQGSEA. The CDR3 has 13 amino acids. V lost 6 bases, J lost 0 bases, and 11 bases lay in between. The DNA of the CDR3 is TGCAGCGTCCATACAGGGTTGAACACTGAAGCTTTCTTT. It yields the protein CSVHTGLNTEAFF. Full variable domain (missing parts from reference TRBV29-1 and TRBJ1-1): SAVISQKPSRDICQRGTSLTIQCQVDSQVTMMFWYRQQPGQSLTLIATANQGSEATYESGFVIDKFPISRPNLTFSTLTVSNMSPEDSSIYLCSVHTGLNTEAFFGQGTRLTVV.

This chain connects TRBV30 to TRBJ1-5; D gene uncertain. The germline gives CDR1 GTSNPN, CDR2 SVGIG (reference sequence). This CDR3 is 13 amino acids long. Trimming took off 5 bases at V and 6 bases at J, with 14 bases between the two ends. CDR3 in DNA: TGTGCCTGGGGCGTTGGCTCGGGTCAGCCCCAGCATTTT. It codes for CAWGVGSGQPQHF. The full variable domain, in which reference TRBV30 and TRBJ1-5 provide the parts outside the CDR3, is SQTIHQWPATLVQPVGSPLSLECTVEGTSNPNLYWYRQAAGRGLQLLFYSVGIGQISSEVPQNLSASRPQDRQFILSSKKLLLSDSGFYLCAWGVGSGQPQHFGDGTRLSIL.

The chain employs TRBV19 and TRBJ1-4; a possible D gene is TRBD1 (6 bases). This CDR3 comprises 15 residues. V was shortened by 5 bases and J by 5 bases, with 15 bases between the two germline ends. The germline gives CDR1 LNHDA, CDR2 SQIVND (reference sequence). The DNA of the CDR3 is TGTGCCAGTAGTGCCCGGGACACGGCAAATGAAAAACTGTTTTTT. Its protein is CASSARDTANEKLFF.

This clonotype was found a few times. The rearrangement uses TRBV29-1 and TRBJ1-2; D ambiguous. Trimming took off 4 bases at V and 6 bases at J, with 9 bases between the two ends. CDR3 length: 11 amino acids. Germline V gene sequence: CDR1 SQVTM, CDR2 ANQGSEA. The CDR3 DNA reads as TGCAGCGTTGGGTCCGCGGATGGCTACACCTTC. Translated: CSVGSADGYTF.

The chain is built from TRBV28 and TRBJ2-3, with D perhaps TRBD2 (6 bases). V was pared by 3 bases and J by 5 bases, with 15 bases between. The CDR3 totals 15 residues. From germline, CDR1 is MDHEN and CDR2 SYDVKM. CDR3 region: CASSFPGLGGDTQYF. DNA for the CDR3: TGTGCCAGCAGTTTTCCCGGGCTCGGGGGAGATACGCAGTATTTT.

This clonotype has at least ten counts. Here the CDR3 DNA reads TGTGCCAGCACTACCCAGAGGGGCCTCTATGGCTACACCTTC. Translation gives CASTTQRGLYGYTF. This chain links TRBV7-2 with TRBJ1-2; tentative D call: TRBD1 (5 bases). V gave up 7 bases and J gave up 4 bases, with 16 bases separating them. CDR1 and CDR2 (germline): SGHTA, FQGNSA. The CDR3 loop spans 14 amino acids.

The rearrangement joins TRBV30 to TRBJ1-1; perhaps TRBD1 as D (6 bases). The CDR3 is 13 residues long. Germline V gene sequence: CDR1 GTSNPN, CDR2 SVGIG (reference sequence). Trimming cost V 2 bases and J 1 base, with 8 bases left between them. CDR3 amino acids: CAWSYRANTEAFF. The CDR3 DNA follows: TGTGCCTGGAGTTACAGGGCGAACACTGAAGCTTTCTTT.

Concerning this clonotype itself: This sequence may be a read error, since a much larger clone differs from it by one base. The chain links TRBV6-1 to TRBJ1-5; perhaps TRBD1 as D (5 bases). There are 17 residues in the CDR3. CDR1 is MNHNS and CDR2 is SASEGT in the germline V gene. The V end lost 7 bases, the J end lost 1 base, and 20 bases lay between the germline ends. The DNA of the CDR3 is TGTGCCAGCATCAAGGGGAACGGTCTTATCAGCAATCAGCCCCAGCATTTT. Translation gives CASIKGNGLISNQPQHF.

This clonotype occurred a few times. The V and J genes are TRBV28 and TRBJ2-1; D not resolved. Germline V gene sequence: CDR1 MDHEN, CDR2 SYDVKM. With 6 bases removed from V and 4 bases from J, the gap between germline ends came to 7 bases. The CDR3 has 12 amino acids. CDR3 in amino acids: CASSNLYNEQFF. The DNA of the CDR3 is TGTGCCAGCAGCAATTTATACAATGAGCAGTTCTTC.

This clonotype was counted many times. This chain links TRBV6-1 with TRBJ2-7; D is perhaps TRBD1 or TRBD2 (5 bases each). Deletions cut 6 bases from V and 4 bases from J, with 25 bases between. The CDR3 consists of 17 residues. Germline V CDR1 and CDR2: MNHNS, SASEGT. CDR3 sequence: CASRYNHRDPNRYEQYF. In DNA form, the CDR3 reads TGTGCCAGCAGATATAACCACCGGGACCCGAACCGATACGAGCAGTACTTC.

This clonotype was counted at least ten times. CDR3 bases: TGTGCCAGCAGTGTAGGGGTTGCTGGAAACACCATATATTTT. It codes for CASSVGVAGNTIYF. The chain carries TRBV2 and TRBJ1-3, with D possibly TRBD1 on 5 matching bases. The germline V and J ends were trimmed by 4 bases and 2 bases, with 9 bases remaining between them. The germline CDR1 and CDR2 sequences are SNHLY and FYNNEI. The CDR3 loop spans 14 amino acids.

This chain connects TRBV7-9 to TRBJ1-2, with 10 nucleotides matching TRBD1. Trimming cost V 5 bases and J 5 bases; bases outside gene matches: 17. The germline V gene has CDR1 SEHNR and CDR2 FQNEAQ (reference sequence). The CDR3 consists of 18 residues. The CDR3: CASSQLYGTGEVGYGYTF. CDR3 in DNA: TGTGCCAGCAGCCAACTCTACGGGACAGGGGAGGTTGGATATGGCTACACCTTC.

This clonotype was picked up many times. This chain uses TRBV2 with TRBJ2-4, with D tentatively TRBD2 (5 bases). Germline assignment: CDR1 SNHLY and CDR2 FYNNEI. The CDR3 spans 19 residues. V gave up 0 bases and J gave up 3 bases, with 21 bases separating them. The CDR3 sequence is CASSEARTRAPEGKNIQYF. The DNA of the CDR3 is TGTGCCAGCAGTGAAGCGCGTACCCGGGCTCCCGAGGGCAAAAACATTCAGTACTTC.

This clonotype was observed at least ten times. The chain has TRBV7-2 and TRBJ2-6, with 7 nucleotides matching TRBD1. V lost 5 bases to trimming and J lost 3 bases; unmatched junction nucleotides: 1. Germline CDR1 SGHTA, CDR2 FQGNSA. The CDR3 contains 14 residues. The CDR3 DNA sequence: TGTGCCAGCAGCCGGGACAGTGGGGCCAACGTCCTGACTTTC. Encoded protein: CASSRDSGANVLTF.

This clonotype came up a few times. This chain links TRBV5-8 with TRBJ1-6; possible D gene TRBD1, 5 bases. The CDR3 has 15 amino acids. V was shortened by 6 bases and J by 8 bases, with 18 bases between the two germline ends. CDR1 SGHTS and CDR2 YDEGEE come from the germline V gene. The CDR3 nucleotides read TGTGCCAGCACCCACGGTCCGGGGCAGGATTCACCCCTCCACTTT. It is translated as CASTHGPGQDSPLHF.

Written as DNA, the CDR3 is TGTGCCAGCTCACCCAGGGCGGGGGACGAAAAACTGTTTTTT. Encoded protein: CASSPRAGDEKLFF. The chain uses TRBV18 and TRBJ1-4, with D possibly being TRBD1 (5 bases). V shed 3 bases and J shed 8 bases, with 13 bases lying between them. This CDR3 has 14 amino acids. CDR1 is KGHSH and CDR2 is LQKENI in the germline V gene.

The count of this clonotype is one. A clone one base away is much larger, so this may be a read error. No conserved phenylalanine or tryptophan ends this CDR3, so it is likely a read error. In nucleotides, the CDR3 is TGCGCCAGCAGTGAGGCGCGGAATCAGCCCCAGCATCTT. It translates to CASSEARNQPQHL. The genes are TRBV6-1 and TRBJ1-5; D uncertain. Per the germline V gene, CDR1 is MNHNS and CDR2 is SASEGT. The CDR3 consists of 13 residues.

This clonotype has a handful of counts. The CDR3 reads CASSQDGFGQGAYEQYF. In DNA, the CDR3 is TGCGCCAGCAGCCAAGATGGGTTTGGGCAGGGGGCCTACGAGCAGTACTTC. The chain joins TRBV4-3 to TRBJ2-7; TRBD1 matches 7 bases. CDR3 length equals 17 residues. Per the germline V gene, CDR1 is LGHNA and CDR2 is YSLEER. The V and J ends lost 0 bases and 2 bases, in that order; junction bases with no gene match: 10.

The gene calls are TRBV20-1 and TRBJ1-1; 9 bases match TRBD1. This CDR3 contains 14 residues. V gave up 6 bases and J gave up 5 bases; unmatched junction bases: 10. CDR1 and CDR2 from the germline V gene are DFQATT and SNEGSKA (reference sequence). Here the CDR3 DNA reads TGCAGTGCCAATACCGGGACAGGGTTAACTGAAGCTTTCTTT. It is translated as CSANTGTGLTEAFF.

The sample holds many counts of this clonotype. V and J are TRBV6-1 and TRBJ1-1; no clear D gene. This CDR3 comprises 15 residues. Between the trimmed V and J ends, which lost 6 bases and 3 bases, there was a span of 17 bases. CDR1 MNHNS and CDR2 SASEGT come from the germline V gene. Here the CDR3 reads CASRTGGQLDTEAFF. The CDR3 bases are TGTGCCAGCAGGACGGGAGGGCAGTTGGACACTGAAGCTTTCTTT.

The chain links TRBV6-2 or TRBV6-3 to TRBJ1-5; D perhaps matches TRBD1 (6 bases). Between the trimmed V and J ends, which lost 4 bases and 3 bases, there was a span of 13 bases. Looked up from germline, CDR1 is MNHEY and CDR2 is SVGEGT. CDR3 size: 15 residues. DNA for the CDR3: TGTGCCAGCAGTTCCTCCGGGGGGCCCAATCAGCCCCAGCATTTT. This encodes CASSSSGGPNQPQHF.

This clonotype was picked up a small number of times. The rearrangement joins TRBV3-1 to TRBJ2-4; D ambiguous. The germline CDR1 and CDR2 sequences are LGHDT and YNNKEL (reference sequence). This CDR3 contains 19 residues. Trimming removed 0 bases from V and 0 bases from J, with 18 bases in between. The CDR3 DNA is TGTGCCAGCAGCCAAGATCCCCAGGTCACATCTTCAGCCAAAAACATTCAGTACTTC. Translating gives CASSQDPQVTSSAKNIQYF.

This sequence joins TRBV29-1 and TRBJ2-3, with TRBD1 matching over 8 bases. CDR3 length: 15 residues. The germline gives CDR1 SQVTM, CDR2 ANQGSEA. V trimming: 6 bases; J trimming: 2 bases; junction bases outside the gene matches: 10. This CDR3 is CSVEEQGAPTDTQYF. CDR3 sequence (DNA): TGCAGCGTCGAGGAGCAGGGGGCCCCCACAGATACGCAGTATTTT.

The chain uses TRBV12-3 or TRBV12-4 and TRBJ2-1, with D uncertain. This CDR3 has 15 residues. Trimming cost V 3 bases and J 4 bases, with 13 bases left between them. CDR3 sequence (DNA): TGTGCCAGCAGTTTGGGCTACCCCTCATACAATGAGCAGTTCTTC. This gives the protein CASSLGYPSYNEQFF.